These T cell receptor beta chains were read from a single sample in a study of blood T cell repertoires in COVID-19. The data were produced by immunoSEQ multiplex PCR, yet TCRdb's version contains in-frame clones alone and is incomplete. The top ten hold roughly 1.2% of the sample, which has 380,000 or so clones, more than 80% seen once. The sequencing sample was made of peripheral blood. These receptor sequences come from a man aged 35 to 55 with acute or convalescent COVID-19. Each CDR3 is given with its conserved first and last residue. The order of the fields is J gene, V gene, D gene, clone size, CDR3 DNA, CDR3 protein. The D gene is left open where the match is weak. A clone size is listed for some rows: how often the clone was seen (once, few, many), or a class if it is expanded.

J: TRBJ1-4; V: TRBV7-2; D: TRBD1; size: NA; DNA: TGTGCCAGCAGCGCCTTAGGGGGCGGGTCTTATGAAAAACTGTTTTTT; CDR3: CASSALGGGSYEKLFF
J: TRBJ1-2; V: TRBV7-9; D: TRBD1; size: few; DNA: TGTGCCAGCAGCTTAATCCGGACAGGGAACTATGGCTACACCTTC; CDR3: CASSLIRTGNYGYTF
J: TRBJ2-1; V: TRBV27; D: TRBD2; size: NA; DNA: TGTGCCAGCAGTTCATTACTAGCGGCCTACTACAATGAGCAGTTCTTC; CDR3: CASSSLLAAYYNEQFF
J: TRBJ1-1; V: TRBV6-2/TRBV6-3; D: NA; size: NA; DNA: TGTGCCAGCAGTTACTCGATTTCCGGCACTGAAGCTTTCTTT; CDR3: CASSYSISGTEAFF
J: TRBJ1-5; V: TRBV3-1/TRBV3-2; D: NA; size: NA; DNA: TGTGCCAGCAGCCAAGCGCGGAAAAGGACAAACAATCAGCCCCAGCATTTT; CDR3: CASSQARKRTNNQPQHF
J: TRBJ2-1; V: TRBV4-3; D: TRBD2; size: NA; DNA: TGCGCCAGCAGCCAAGAATTCGGGGGGGGGCCAGATGAGCAGTTCTTC; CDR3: CASSQEFGGGPDEQFF
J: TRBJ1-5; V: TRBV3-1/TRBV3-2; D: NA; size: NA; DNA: TGTGCCAGCAGCCAAGGTCGCCCGCCGATGGAGAGCAATCAGCCCCAGCATTTT; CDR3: CASSQGRPPMESNQPQHF
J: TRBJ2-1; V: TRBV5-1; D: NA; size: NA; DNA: TGCGCCAGCAGCTTGACAGGGGAGGTAACTGAGCAGTTCTTC; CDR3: CASSLTGEVTEQFF
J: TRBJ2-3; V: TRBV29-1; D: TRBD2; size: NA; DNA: TGCAGCGTTAGTAGCGGGGGCACAGATACGCAGTATTTT; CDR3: CSVSSGGTDTQYF
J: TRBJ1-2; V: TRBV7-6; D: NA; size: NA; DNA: TGTGCCAGCAGCCCCCAAGGGTGGGGGGGAAGTAACTATGGCTACACCTTC; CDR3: CASSPQGWGGSNYGYTF
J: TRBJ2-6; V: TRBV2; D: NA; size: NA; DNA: TGTGCCAGCATCCAGGCAGTTCGAGCTTCTGGGGCCAACGTCCTGACTTTC; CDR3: CASIQAVRASGANVLTF
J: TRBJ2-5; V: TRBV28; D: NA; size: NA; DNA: TGTGCCAGCAGTTCTCAACTAGTCGGGGTGGAGACCCAGTACTTC; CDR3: CASSSQLVGVETQYF
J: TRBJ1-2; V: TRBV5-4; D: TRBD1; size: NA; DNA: TGTGCCAGCAGCTTTCTAACAGGGGTCGATGGCTACACCTTC; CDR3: CASSFLTGVDGYTF
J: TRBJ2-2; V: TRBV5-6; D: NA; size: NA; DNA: TGTGCCAGCAGCTTGGTGCAGAGGACCGGGGAGCTGTTTTTT; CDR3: CASSLVQRTGELFF
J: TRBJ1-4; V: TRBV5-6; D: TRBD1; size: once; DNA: TGTGCCAGCAGCTCGGGAGACAGGGTTAATGAAAAACTGTTTTTT; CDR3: CASSSGDRVNEKLFF
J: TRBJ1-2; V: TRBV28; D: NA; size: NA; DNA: TGTGCCAGCAGTTTTTCGGGGAGCGGCTACACCTTC; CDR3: CASSFSGSGYTF
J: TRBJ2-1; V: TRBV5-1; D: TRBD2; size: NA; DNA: TGCGCCAGCAGCCCCCTGACTAGCGGGAGAGGTGAGCAGTTCTTC; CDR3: CASSPLTSGRGEQFF
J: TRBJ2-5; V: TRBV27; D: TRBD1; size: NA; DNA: TGTGCCAGCAGTTTACGGTGGACAGGGGGCCTGGGAAAAGAGACCCAGTACTTC; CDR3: CASSLRWTGGLGKETQYF
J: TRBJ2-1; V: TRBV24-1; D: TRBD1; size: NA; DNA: TGTGCCACCAGTGATCCTGGACAGGGGGCCTACAATGAGCAGTTCTTC; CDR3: CATSDPGQGAYNEQFF
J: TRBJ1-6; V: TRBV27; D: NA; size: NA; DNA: TGTGCCAGCAGTTATTCCGGGGCACCCCTCCACTTT; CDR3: CASSYSGAPLHF
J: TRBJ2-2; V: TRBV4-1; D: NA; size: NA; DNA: TGCGCCAGCAGCCACCCTGCCGGGGAGCTGTTTTTT; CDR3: CASSHPAGELFF
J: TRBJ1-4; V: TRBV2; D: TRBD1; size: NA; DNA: TGTGCCAGCAATTCTTCTCCAGGGGGCATTCATGAAAAACTGTTTTTT; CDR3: CASNSSPGGIHEKLFF
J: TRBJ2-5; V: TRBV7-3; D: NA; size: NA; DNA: TGTGCCAGCAGCTTAACCTACGGGGAGACCCAGTACTTC; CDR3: CASSLTYGETQYF
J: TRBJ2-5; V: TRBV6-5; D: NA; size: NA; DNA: TGTGCCAGCAGCCCGAGGGATGTGGAGACCCAGTACTTC; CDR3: CASSPRDVETQYF
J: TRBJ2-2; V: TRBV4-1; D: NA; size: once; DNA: TGCGCCAGCAGCCAAGATATCAGGCTGAACACCGGGGAGCTGTTTTTT; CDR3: CASSQDIRLNTGELFF
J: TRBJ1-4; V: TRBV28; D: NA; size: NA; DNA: TGTGCCAGCAGCGAAACGGGGAATGAAAAACTGTTTTTT; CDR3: CASSETGNEKLFF